The text below deals with one T cell receptor beta chain. An end of the junction does not agree with germline; a read error may underlie this. The CDR3 runs to 18 residues. From germline, CDR1 is SSHAT and CDR2 FNYEAQ (reference sequence). This specimen belongs to a study of blood T cell repertoires in COVID-19. Study-wide context: Researchers got acute and convalescent COVID-19 samples from the United States, Italy and Spain. PBMCs, B-cell-depleted T cells, or T cells were the source of the cDNA or gDNA that made up the material.

The authors' processing: By means of reference gene primer amplification, nucleated cell counts were estimated. TCRdb keeps only in-frame clones here, not all; method: immunoSEQ multiplex PCR. V, J and clone size are taken as reported in that table, and D and trimming were inferred from the DNA itself. This table has fewer than 150,000 clones, about 80% appearing once. This clonotype originated in a human donor in a cohort sampled during active COVID-19. The chain recombines TRBV7-7 with TRBJ2-1; 9 positions agree with TRBD2. Sequencing was carried out using peripheral blood. The CDR3 spells CASSRGLAGTSSYNEQFF. The DNA for the CDR3 is TGTGCTAGCAGCCGAGGGCTAGCGGGGACTAGCTCCTACAATGAGCAGTTCTTC.